This T cell receptor (beta chain) was sequenced during a study of blood T cell repertoires in COVID-19. Study details: COVID-19 samples from acute and convalescent phases originated in the United States, Italy and Spain.

TCRdb's table, derived via immunoSEQ multiplex PCR, lists solely in-frame clones and lacks some. The repertoire holds around 260,000 clones, with around 90% as singletons. With 4 bases removed from V and 3 bases from J, the gap between germline ends came to 13 bases. Germline-derived CDR1 and CDR2 are SGHDN and FVKESK. The CDR3 sequence is 14 residues long. The sample taken for sequencing was peripheral blood. The TCR comes from a woman in her 70s with COVID-19, enrolled during active disease. The chain has TRBV14 and TRBJ2-7; tentatively, D is TRBD1 (6 bases). DNA for the CDR3: TGTGCCAGCAGCCCCCGTGGCAGGGGCTACGAGCAGTACTTC. Its translation: CASSPRGRGYEQYF. Supplemented by reference TRBV14 and TRBJ2-7, the full variable domain reads EAGVTQFPSHSVIEKGQTVTLRCDPISGHDNLYWYRRVMGKEIKFLLHFVKESKQDESGMPNNRFLAERTGGTYSTLKVQPAELEDSGVYFCASSPRGRGYEQYFGPGTRLTVT.